The 28 T cell receptor beta chains below all came from one sample that was sequenced in a study of blood T cell repertoires in COVID-19. Here immunoSEQ multiplex PCR was the method, and the copy in TCRdb shows in-frame clones only, minus some. Of some 60,000 clones detected, about 91% appear once; the ten largest clones hold less than 5%. Input material: peripheral blood. These receptor sequences come from a man aged 55-75 years with acute or convalescent COVID-19.

The V call is TRBV4-2, the J call TRBJ2-7, with 10 bases matching TRBD2. The germline V gene encodes CDR1 LGHNA and CDR2 YNFKEQ. This CDR3 contains 19 residues. V shed 1 base and J 2 bases; nucleotides not matched to a gene: 14. The CDR3: CASSQGGLAENFLPYEQYF. CDR3 sequence (DNA): TGTGCCAGCAGCCAAGGAGGACTAGCGGAAAACTTCCTGCCCTACGAGCAGTACTTC.

The gene calls are TRBV14 and TRBJ1-1; D is undetermined. Trimming removed 4 bases from V and 8 bases from J, with 8 bases in between. CDR3 length equals 11 residues. Germline V gene lookup returns CDR1 SGHDN and CDR2 FVKESK. This chain's CDR3 is CASSPFIEAFF. CDR3 bases: TGTGCCAGCAGCCCCTTTATAGAAGCTTTCTTT.

The V and J genes are TRBV11-2 and TRBJ2-2; possibly TRBD2 for D (5 bases). The V end was cut by 2 bases, the J end by 5 bases, with 15 bases between. CDR1 and CDR2 from the germline V gene are SGHAT and FQNNGV. The CDR3 spans 16 residues. Here the CDR3 reads CASSLLSLRGTGELFF. CDR3 bases: TGTGCCAGCAGCTTACTTAGCCTCCGGGGAACCGGGGAGCTGTTTTTT.

This chain connects TRBV7-6 to TRBJ2-7; possibly TRBD1 for D (6 bases). The CDR3 is 15 amino acids. Between the trimmed V and J ends, which lost 6 bases and 0 bases, there was a span of 15 bases. CDR1 is SGHVS and CDR2 is FNYEAQ in the germline V gene. The chain's CDR3 is CASSYTLDSSYEQYF. The CDR3 region has the DNA TGTGCCAGCAGTTACACTCTGGACAGCTCCTACGAGCAGTACTTC.

This clone was seen once. The DNA for the CDR3 is TGTGCCAGCAGTTTATCGGGACTAGCGGGAGAGGTTCCAGATACGCAGTATTTT. Translating it yields CASSLSGLAGEVPDTQYF. The chain is built from TRBV27 and TRBJ2-3, with 14 bases that match TRBD2. CDR3 length: 18 residues. Germline-derived CDR1 and CDR2 are MNHEY and SMNVEV (reference sequence). V was pared by 0 bases and J by 4 bases, with 6 bases of the junction left unmatched.

CDR3: CASSQVLNPGKWGYTF. Written as DNA, the CDR3 is TGTGCCAGCAGCCAAGTTCTTAACCCAGGGAAATGGGGCTACACCTTC. The rearrangement uses TRBV3-1 (or the pseudogene TRBV3-2) and TRBJ1-2; possibly TRBD1 for D (5 bases). Trimming removed 1 base at V and 8 bases at J, with 20 bases between. The CDR3 loop spans 16 amino acids. The germline V gene has CDR1 LGHDT and CDR2 YNNKEL (reference sequence).

J is TRBJ2-7 and V is TRBV7-3; tentatively, D is TRBD2 (5 bases). The V gene's germline CDR1 is SGHTA and CDR2 FQGTGA. The CDR3 runs to 15 residues. V was shortened by 2 bases and J by 7 bases, with 18 bases between the two germline ends. The CDR3 here is CASSLARTGPEEQYF. CDR3 DNA: TGTGCCAGCAGCTTAGCTCGGACTGGTCCCGAGGAGCAGTACTTC.

The J gene is TRBJ1-4, the V gene TRBV28; TRBD1 might be the D (5 bases). Trimming stripped 6 bases from V and 10 bases from J, with 18 bases between. Germline V CDR1 and CDR2: MDHEN, SYDVKM. This CDR3 region has 14 residues. This CDR3 reads CASSRGAVGGKLFF. CDR3 sequence (DNA): TGTGCCAGCAGCCGTGGGGCAGTGGGGGGAAAACTGTTTTTT.

The V and J genes are TRBV5-1 and TRBJ1-1; the D is unclear. V was pared by 4 bases and J by 2 bases, with 12 bases between. The CDR3 is 14 amino acids. The germline V gene encodes CDR1 SGHRS and CDR2 YFSETQ. The chain's CDR3 is CASSVQQENTEAFF. The DNA of the CDR3 is TGCGCCAGCAGCGTCCAACAAGAAAACACTGAAGCTTTCTTT.

The rearrangement links TRBV2 to TRBJ1-1; 7 bases agree with TRBD1. Germline values: CDR1 SNHLY, CDR2 FYNNEI. This CDR3 is 12 amino acids long. V shed 6 bases, J shed 8 bases, and the junction held 6 bases outside the gene matches. CDR3 protein: CASRGQPEEAFF. The DNA of the CDR3 is TGTGCCAGCAGGGGACAGCCCGAGGAAGCTTTCTTT.

This sequence joins TRBV27 and TRBJ1-6; D not certain. CDR1 and CDR2 from the germline V gene are MNHEY and SMNVEV (reference sequence). V lost 3 bases, J lost 10 bases, and 10 bases lay in between. The CDR3 contains 13 residues. The CDR3 DNA follows: TGTGCCAGCAGTTTTGGCATGTCCTCACCCCTCCACTTT. Residues: CASSFGMSSPLHF.

The chain employs TRBV12-5 and TRBJ2-7, with a possible D match to TRBD2 (5 bases). Per germline, CDR1 LGHNT and CDR2 FRNRAP. The V end lost 1 base, the J end lost 6 bases, and 7 bases lay between the germline ends. The CDR3 covers 12 residues. This CDR3 is CASGLGGFEQYF. CDR3 nucleotides: TGTGCTAGTGGTTTGGGAGGGTTCGAGCAGTACTTC. The full variable domain, with the rest looked up from reference TRBV12-5 and TRBJ2-7, is DARVTQTPRHKVTEMGQEVTMRCQPILGHNTVFWYRQTMMQGLELLAYFRNRAPLDDSGMPKDRFSAEMPDATLATLKIQPSEPRDSAVYFCASGLGGFEQYFGPGTRLTVT.

This chain uses TRBV19 with TRBJ2-5, with 8 bases identical to TRBD1. The CDR3 loop spans 14 amino acids. Germline V gene lookup returns CDR1 LNHDA and CDR2 SQIVND (reference sequence). Losses at the gene ends were 6 bases for V and 4 bases for J; bases not matched to a gene: 7. The CDR3 region is CASRSDRVGETQYF. CDR3 DNA sequence: TGTGCCAGTAGATCGGACAGGGTGGGAGAGACCCAGTACTTC.

The rearrangement links TRBV6-6 to TRBJ2-2; 8 positions agree with TRBD2. This CDR3 has 16 residues. The V gene's germline CDR1 is MNHNY and CDR2 SVGAGI (reference sequence). V trimming: 2 bases; J trimming: 6 bases; junction bases outside the gene matches: 8. CDR3 sequence reads: CASSYPGGGAPGELFF. The CDR3 bases are TGTGCCAGCAGTTACCCGGGGGGGGGCGCCCCCGGGGAGCTGTTTTTT.

This chain uses TRBV18 with TRBJ1-2; D possibly corresponds to TRBD1 (5 bases). The CDR3 spans 15 residues. V dropped 2 bases and J dropped 3 bases, with 13 bases sitting between them. CDR1 KGHSH and CDR2 LQKENI come from the germline V gene. The CDR3: CASSPTAGTDYGYTF. CDR3 sequence (DNA): TGTGCCAGCTCACCAACTGCGGGGACTGACTATGGCTACACCTTC.

The chain combines TRBV5-1 with TRBJ2-7; D perhaps matches TRBD1 (5 bases). V lost 7 bases, J lost 6 bases, and 17 bases lay in between. The CDR3 covers 13 residues. Germline V gene data show CDR1 as SGHRS and CDR2 as YFSETQ. CDR3 coding DNA: TGCGCCAGCTCCAGGGATCCAGGTGGCGAGCAGTACTTC. Protein: CASSRDPGGEQYF. Drawing the rest from reference TRBV5-1 and TRBJ2-7, the complete variable domain is KAGVTQTPRYLIKTRGQQVTLSCSPISGHRSVSWYQQTPGQGLQFLFEYFSETQRNKGNFPGRFSGRQFSNSRSEMNVSTLELGDSALYLCASSRDPGGEQYFGPGTRLTVT.

This chain joins TRBV7-3 and TRBJ2-2; D may be TRBD1 (5 bases). Germline V gives CDR1 SGHTA, CDR2 FQGTGA. V was clipped by 6 bases and J by 6 bases, with 8 bases between them. CDR3 length: 12 amino acids. CDR3 residues: CASSKGPGELFF. The DNA of the CDR3 is TGTGCCAGCAGTAAGGGGCCCGGGGAGCTGTTTTTT.

This sequence joins TRBV6-2 or TRBV6-3 and TRBJ2-7; 10 nucleotides align to TRBD2. Trimming at V came to 6 bases and at J to 3 bases, leaving 5 bases not matched to a gene. Germline V gene lookup returns CDR1 MNHEY and CDR2 SVGEGT. The CDR3 is 14 amino acids. CDR3 DNA: TGTGCCAGCAGCCCGGGACTAGCGAACTACGAGCAGTACTTC. Protein product: CASSPGLANYEQYF.

The genes are TRBV6-6 and TRBJ1-5; a possible D gene is TRBD1 (5 bases). The V end was cut by 7 bases, the J end by 7 bases, with 14 bases between. The V gene's germline CDR1 is MNHNY and CDR2 SVGAGI (reference sequence). The CDR3 is made up of 13 amino acids. The CDR3 DNA follows: TGTGCCAGCACCTACGGGGGGGACCAGCCCCAGCATTTT. Its protein product is CASTYGGDQPQHF.

The chain recombines TRBV27 with TRBJ2-2, with 7 nucleotides matching TRBD2. The germline gives CDR1 MNHEY, CDR2 SMNVEV (reference sequence). There are 18 residues in the CDR3. V shed 7 bases and J 4 bases; nucleotides not matched to a gene: 18. The CDR3 coding sequence is TGTGCCAGCACCATTCGGGCTACGGCCGGGGGGACCACCGGGGAGCTGTTTTTT. Its protein product is CASTIRATAGGTTGELFF.

The CDR3 DNA is TGTGCCAGCAGCCAGAGGTTGGGGCAGACTAATGAAAAACTGTTTTTT. Residues: CASSQRLGQTNEKLFF. The rearrangement links TRBV3-1 (or the pseudogene TRBV3-2) to TRBJ1-4, with TRBD1 as a possible D gene (5 bases). The V gene's germline CDR1 is LGHDT and CDR2 YNNKEL (reference sequence). V was cut by 3 bases and J by 2 bases, with 13 bases left in between. CDR3 length equals 16 residues.

The CDR3 loop reads CASSRGQGPGNTIYF. The CDR3 DNA sequence: TGTGCCAGCAGCAGAGGACAGGGCCCAGGAAACACCATATATTTT. The chain links TRBV5-4 to TRBJ1-3, with TRBD1 matching over 8 bases. After removal of 4 bases from V and 4 bases from J, the junction contained 7 bases not matched to a gene. The CDR3 has 15 amino acids. The germline CDR1 and CDR2 sequences are SGHNT and YYREEE (reference sequence).

V is TRBV29-1 and J is TRBJ1-1; 9 nucleotides line up with TRBD1. In germline, CDR1 is SQVTM, CDR2 ANQGSEA. V lost 7 bases and J lost 1; bases outside the gene matches: 1. This CDR3 has 12 amino acids. The chain's CDR3 is CSAGQGNTEAFF. CDR3 coding DNA: TGCAGCGCGGGACAGGGGAACACTGAAGCTTTCTTT.

The V gene is TRBV6-1, the J gene TRBJ1-1; weak D call: TRBD1 (6 bases). Germline V lookup: CDR1 MNHNS, CDR2 SASEGT. The CDR3 is 16 residues long. V was cut by 4 bases and J by 4 bases, with 19 bases left in between. The CDR3 DNA follows: TGTGCCAGCAGTGGACGATGGGGTGGGGGCACCACTGAAGCTTTCTTT. This encodes CASSGRWGGGTTEAFF.

The rearrangement joins TRBV7-8 to TRBJ2-3, with 10 bases that match TRBD1. Germline-derived CDR1 and CDR2 are SGHVS and FQNEAQ. The CDR3 sequence is 17 residues long. V lost 4 bases and J lost 5; bases outside the gene matches: 12. The CDR3 reads CASSSLTRQGARDTQYF. The DNA for the CDR3 is TGTGCCAGCAGCTCTCTGACCCGACAGGGGGCAAGAGATACGCAGTATTTT.

V usage is TRBV3-1 (or the pseudogene TRBV3-2) and J usage is TRBJ1-4; 11 bases are a match to TRBD1. Per germline, CDR1 LGHDT and CDR2 YNNKEL (reference sequence). Unmatched junction bases numbered 7, after V lost 2 bases and J lost 2 bases. The CDR3 is made up of 18 amino acids. CDR3: CASSQTAGQGATNEKLFF. The DNA for the CDR3 is TGTGCCAGCAGCCAAACCGCCGGACAGGGGGCGACTAATGAAAAACTGTTTTTT.

The chain uses TRBV3-1 (or the pseudogene TRBV3-2) and TRBJ1-1; 10 bases are a match to TRBD1. The CDR3 sequence is 14 residues long. The germline V gene has CDR1 LGHDT and CDR2 YNNKEL (reference sequence). The J segment lost 8 bases and the V segment lost 4 bases, leaving 7 bases of the junction unmatched. The CDR3 DNA follows: TGTGCCAGCAGCCCCCGGGACAGGGGCATAGAAGCTTTCTTT. This codes for CASSPRDRGIEAFF.

This sequence joins TRBV3-1 (or the pseudogene TRBV3-2) and TRBJ2-7, with D perhaps matching TRBD2 (7 bases). The length of the CDR3 is 14 residues. V lost 0 bases, J lost 6 bases, and 12 bases lay in between. Per germline, CDR1 LGHDT and CDR2 YNNKEL (reference sequence). CDR3 amino acids: CASSQDGGGAEQYF. The CDR3 nucleotides are TGTGCCAGCAGCCAAGATGGAGGGGGGGCCGAGCAGTACTTC.